This TCR beta chain was observed in a study of OX40 agonist ivuxolimab in advanced cancers. Study information: Every 2 weeks, patients got intravenous ivuxolimab at one of six dose levels (0.01-10 mg/kg).

The table came from immunoSEQ multiplex PCR; TCRdb's copy has only in-frame clones and leaves some out. Of 66,000 or so clones in the sample, approximately 90% were seen once. The sample in question was CD4+ or CD8+ T cells sorted from blood, obtained in a trial of the OX40 agonist ivuxolimab. The source of this sequence is an adult with an advanced solid tumor such as melanoma, head and neck, liver or kidney cancer.

CDR3: CASSFSYGYTF. CDR3 DNA sequence: TGTGCCAGCAGCTTTAGCTATGGCTACACCTTC. The rearrangement uses TRBV5-8 and TRBJ1-2; D is uncertain. Trimming left V 2 bases short and J 4 bases short, with 3 bases between. Germline V lookup: CDR1 SGHTS, CDR2 YDEGEE. This CDR3 comprises 11 residues.